The text below deals with one T cell receptor beta chain. Clones were sequenced by immunoSEQ multiplex PCR, and TCRdb holds only the in-frame ones, with some missing. The data show about 42,000 clones, with 91% seen just once and 0.6% to 0.75% held by the top ten. The CDR3 is 14 amino acids. Per germline, CDR1 SGHTS and CDR2 YDEGEE. The V end lost 4 bases, the J end lost 0 bases, and 10 bases lay between the germline ends. This record belongs to a study of T cell changes during pregnancy in multiple sclerosis. The sample was CD4+ T cells from peripheral blood mononuclear cells, taken before pregnancy. The chain combines TRBV5-8 with TRBJ1-1, with D possibly being TRBD1 (5 bases). The clonotype originates from a female donor with multiple sclerosis, enrolled in a pregnancy study. Here the CDR3 DNA reads TGTGCCAGCAGCATGGGACTCATGAACACTGAAGCTTTCTTT. It encodes CASSMGLMNTEAFF.